These T cell receptor beta chains were read from a single sample in a study of response to subunit inactivated influenza vaccine. TCRdb reprocessed the RT-PCR reads with MiXCR, giving one entry per CDR3 protein. The sample holds more than 250,000 distinct CDR3 sequences; just over 20% are singletons and the top ten take about 9.4%. Sequencing used PBMCs from blood, obtained about 20 months after vaccination. The source is a man aged 50 to 75 who received an inactivated influenza vaccine. Both conserved end residues are part of each CDR3. Fields, in order: clone size, V gene, J gene, D gene, CDR3 protein, CDR3 DNA. D genes are given only for firm matches. Some rows mark clone size as missing; the rest say once, few, many or name a class of expanded clone.

>many|TRBV5-1|TRBJ1-1|-
CASRKQLNTEAFF
TGCGCCAGCAGGAAGCAGTTGAACACTGAAGCTTTCTTT
>-|TRBV12-3/TRBV12-4|TRBJ2-5|-
CASSFGGGRAQYF
TGTGCCAGCAGTTTTGGTGGCGGAAGGGCCCAGTACTTC
>-|TRBV20-1|TRBJ2-4|-
CSAGQDGVKNIQYF
TGCAGTGCGGGGCAGGATGGGGTCAAAAACATTCAGTACTTC
>-|TRBV11-1|TRBJ2-3|TRBD1
CASSSPWAVTGSTDTQYF
TGTGCCAGCAGCTCGCCTTGGGCAGTGACAGGGAGCACAGATACGCAGTATTTT
>few|TRBV3-1|TRBJ1-5|-
CASSRGQPNSNQPQHF
TGTGCCAGCAGCCGCGGGCAACCTAATAGCAATCAGCCCCAGCATTTT
>-|TRBV29-1|TRBJ2-3|-
CSVAEGRSTDTQYF
TGCAGCGTTGCGGAGGGACGTTCCACAGATACGCAGTATTTT
>few|TRBV6-1|TRBJ1-2|-
CASSVTAHSNYGYTF
TGTGCCAGCAGTGTGACTGCCCATTCCAACTATGGCTACACCTTC
>few|TRBV6-4|TRBJ2-5|TRBD1
CASSEKQGATQYF
TGTGCCAGCAGTGAAAAACAGGGGGCCACCCAGTACTTC
>few|TRBV7-2|TRBJ2-2|TRBD2
CASSLPGLAGAGELFF
TGTGCCAGCAGCTTGCCGGGACTAGCGGGGGCCGGGGAGCTGTTTTTT
>-|TRBV12-3/TRBV12-4|TRBJ1-1|-
CASSLRGENTEAFF
TGTGCCAGCAGTTTACGCGGTGAGAACACTGAAGCTTTCTTT
>-|TRBV6-4|TRBJ2-1|-
CASSDGTQRSGDSSYNEQFF
TGTGCCAGCAGTGACGGGACACAGAGGAGCGGGGACTCCAGCTACAATGAGCAGTTCTTC
>-|TRBV28|TRBJ1-4|TRBD1
CASSGQGLANEKLFF
TGTGCCAGCAGTGGACAGGGGTTGGCTAATGAAAAACTGTTTTTT
>once|TRBV5-6|TRBJ2-5|-
CASSTAQTAHRTQYF
TGTGCCAGCAGCACCGCTCAGACTGCTCACCGAACCCAGTACTTC
>-|TRBV7-9|TRBJ2-3|TRBD2
CASSSPGGGGFTDTQYF
TGTGCCAGCAGCTCCCCTGGTGGCGGGGGATTCACAGATACGCAGTATTTT
>few|TRBV6-4|TRBJ1-5|-
CASDAQDSNQPQHF
TGTGCCAGCGACGCTCAGGATAGCAATCAGCCCCAGCATTTT
>few|TRBV5-1|TRBJ2-3|TRBD2
CASSLTSGNTDTQYF
TGCGCCAGCAGCTTGACTAGCGGGAACACAGATACGCAGTATTTT
>many|TRBV12-3/TRBV12-4|TRBJ1-4|TRBD1
CASGSRGSEKLFF
TGTGCCAGCGGGTCCAGGGGGAGTGAAAAACTGTTTTTT
>-|TRBV7-9|TRBJ1-2|TRBD1
CASSWDRGGGYTF
TGTGCCAGCAGCTGGGACAGGGGAGGCGGCTACACCTTC
>many|TRBV6-2/TRBV6-3|TRBJ2-5|-
CASSRTPASAVEETQYF
TGTGCCAGCAGTCGAACGCCCGCTAGCGCCGTAGAAGAGACCCAGTACTTC
>many|TRBV15|TRBJ1-6|-
CATSRGKVQNNSPLHF
TGTGCCACCAGCAGAGGGAAGGTGCAGAATAATTCACCCCTCCACTTT
>few|TRBV7-6|TRBJ1-4|-
CASSLGANRNEKLFF
TGTGCCAGCAGCTTAGGGGCTAATCGTAATGAAAAACTGTTTTTT
>few|TRBV5-1|TRBJ1-2|-
CASSETGHSNYGYTF
TGCGCCAGCAGCGAAACGGGACACTCAAACTATGGCTACACCTTC
>-|TRBV4-3|TRBJ2-7|-
CASSQDNGGSYEQYF
TGCGCCAGCAGCCAAGACAACGGAGGATCCTACGAGCAGTACTTC
>-|TRBV20-1|TRBJ1-2|-
CSARDQVWGARGYTF
TGCAGTGCTAGAGATCAGGTTTGGGGGGCGCGAGGCTACACCTTC
>-|TRBV3-1|TRBJ2-7|-
CASSQDPAEGEQYF
TGTGCCAGCAGCCAAGACCCCGCGGAAGGGGAGCAGTACTTC
>few|TRBV20-1|TRBJ2-7|TRBD1
CSARADRVRDEQYF
TGCAGTGCTAGAGCGGACAGGGTTAGGGACGAGCAGTACTTC
>-|TRBV12-3/TRBV12-4|TRBJ1-2|TRBD1
CASSLRDSQKGYGYTF
TGTGCCAGCAGTTTACGGGACAGCCAAAAAGGCTATGGCTACACCTTC
>-|TRBV4-2|TRBJ1-2|-
CASSRVATGSQLYGYTF
TGTGCCAGCAGCCGAGTCGCAACCGGGTCGCAACTATATGGCTACACCTTC
>-|TRBV6-5|TRBJ1-3|-
CASSYLGAGNTIYF
TGTGCCAGCAGTTACTTAGGGGCTGGAAACACCATATATTTT
>-|TRBV12-3/TRBV12-4|TRBJ2-1|-
CASSLSGAGNNEQFF
TGTGCCAGCAGTTTAAGTGGGGCTGGCAACAATGAGCAGTTCTTC
>few|TRBV11-3|TRBJ2-5|TRBD1
CASSLVEGATQYF
TGTGCCAGCAGCTTAGTTGAGGGGGCGACCCAGTACTTC
>-|TRBV12-3/TRBV12-4|TRBJ1-5|-
CASSPPGHGNQPQHF
TGTGCCAGCAGCCCTCCGGGACACGGTAATCAGCCCCAGCATTTT
>-|TRBV20-1|TRBJ1-1|-
CSATDDRTEAFF
TGCAGTGCCACCGACGACAGGACTGAAGCTTTCTTT
>few|TRBV12-3/TRBV12-4|TRBJ2-1|TRBD1
CASSHDRVAVF
TGTGCCAGCAGCCATGACAGGGTGGCGGTTTTC
>-|TRBV29-1|TRBJ2-5|TRBD1
CSVETGTAGETQYF
TGCAGCGTTGAAACCGGGACAGCAGGAGAGACCCAGTACTTC
>-|TRBV14|TRBJ2-1|-
CASSQLTGLYNEQFF
TGTGCCAGCAGCCAACTGACAGGACTTTACAATGAGCAGTTCTTC
>many|TRBV7-6|TRBJ1-1|-
CASSLEPLGVDTEAFF
TGTGCCAGCAGCTTAGAACCGTTAGGGGTGGACACTGAAGCTTTCTTT